The rows below give T cell receptor beta chains drawn from one sample of a study of blood T cell repertoires in COVID-19. Sequenced by immunoSEQ multiplex PCR; TCRdb stores in-frame clones only, minus some. The sample has about 120,000 clones, 85% to 90% seen once. Sequenced: peripheral blood. These receptors came from an elderly man with acute or convalescent COVID-19. CDR3s include the opening cysteine and the closing phenylalanine or tryptophan. Each record gives: J gene, CDR3 length, V gene, CDR3 protein.

J gene: TRBJ2-7
CDR3 length: 14
V gene: TRBV11-3
CDR3 protein: CASSSGGDMDEQYF

J gene: TRBJ1-2
CDR3 length: 17
V gene: TRBV5-4
CDR3 protein: CASSLVMLAQGVSGYTF

J gene: TRBJ2-5
CDR3 length: 14
V gene: TRBV5-1
CDR3 protein: CASSLEGRQETQYF

J gene: TRBJ2-1
CDR3 length: 15
V gene: TRBV25-1
CDR3 protein: CASSESSGRIYEQFF

J gene: TRBJ1-1
CDR3 length: 14
V gene: TRBV19
CDR3 protein: CATTLTGVNTEAFF

J gene: TRBJ1-2
CDR3 length: 15
V gene: TRBV19
CDR3 protein: CASRPTDRVSYGYTF

J gene: TRBJ1-1
CDR3 length: 14
V gene: TRBV19
CDR3 protein: CASSPREGGTEAFF

J gene: TRBJ2-1
CDR3 length: 14
V gene: TRBV29-1
CDR3 protein: CSVSRTSGSDEQFF

J gene: TRBJ1-2
CDR3 length: 11
V gene: TRBV3-1/TRBV3-2
CDR3 protein: CASSSPYGYTF

J gene: TRBJ1-2
CDR3 length: 14
V gene: TRBV11-2
CDR3 protein: CASSIRDRAHGYTF

J gene: TRBJ2-7
CDR3 length: 15
V gene: TRBV6-5
CDR3 protein: CASSYGDSLSYEQYF

J gene: TRBJ1-2
CDR3 length: 13
V gene: TRBV9
CDR3 protein: CASSVVGQGTYTF

J gene: TRBJ2-7
CDR3 length: 12
V gene: TRBV19
CDR3 protein: CASSIRGNEQYF

J gene: TRBJ2-7
CDR3 length: 23
V gene: TRBV10-3
CDR3 protein: CAISDSGYTGAPSTGYFSYEQYF

J gene: TRBJ2-6
CDR3 length: 15
V gene: TRBV19
CDR3 protein: CASEIRTPGANVLTF

J gene: TRBJ2-1
CDR3 length: 15
V gene: TRBV2
CDR3 protein: CASRETGGSWNEQFF

J gene: TRBJ2-7
CDR3 length: 13
V gene: TRBV6-1
CDR3 protein: CASSEVGTYEQYF

J gene: TRBJ1-2
CDR3 length: 13
V gene: TRBV5-1
CDR3 protein: CASSSDTNYGYTF

J gene: TRBJ1-5
CDR3 length: 14
V gene: TRBV5-1
CDR3 protein: CASSLGQGGQPQHF

J gene: TRBJ1-1
CDR3 length: 13
V gene: TRBV12-3/TRBV12-4
CDR3 protein: CASSPTVNTEAFF

J gene: TRBJ2-5
CDR3 length: 17
V gene: TRBV21-1
CDR3 protein: CASSKEYPGVPQETQYF

J gene: TRBJ1-6
CDR3 length: 15
V gene: TRBV7-9
CDR3 protein: CASSPDISYNSPLHF

J gene: TRBJ1-1
CDR3 length: 15
V gene: TRBV28
CDR3 protein: CASSYRGRRDTEAFF

J gene: TRBJ2-2
CDR3 length: 15
V gene: TRBV10-3
CDR3 protein: CAIANGQANTGELFF

J gene: TRBJ2-1
CDR3 length: 16
V gene: TRBV14
CDR3 protein: CASSQGREAPHNEQFF

J gene: TRBJ2-7
CDR3 length: 15
V gene: TRBV5-4
CDR3 protein: CASSLAREVAYEQYF

J gene: TRBJ2-5
CDR3 length: 16
V gene: TRBV3-1/TRBV3-2
CDR3 protein: CASSQDHGTGRRTQYF

J gene: TRBJ2-7
CDR3 length: 14
V gene: TRBV19
CDR3 protein: CASSPGGGDYEQYF

J gene: TRBJ2-7
CDR3 length: 14
V gene: TRBV11-3
CDR3 protein: CASSLGQSSYEQYF

J gene: TRBJ2-3
CDR3 length: 15
V gene: TRBV15
CDR3 protein: CATQGGRGAVDTQYF

J gene: TRBJ1-1
CDR3 length: 14
V gene: TRBV9
CDR3 protein: CASSETVMNTEAFF

J gene: TRBJ1-1
CDR3 length: 13
V gene: TRBV7-3
CDR3 protein: CASSLQGGPEAFF

J gene: TRBJ2-7
CDR3 length: 16
V gene: TRBV28
CDR3 protein: CASSPSGQGASYEQYF